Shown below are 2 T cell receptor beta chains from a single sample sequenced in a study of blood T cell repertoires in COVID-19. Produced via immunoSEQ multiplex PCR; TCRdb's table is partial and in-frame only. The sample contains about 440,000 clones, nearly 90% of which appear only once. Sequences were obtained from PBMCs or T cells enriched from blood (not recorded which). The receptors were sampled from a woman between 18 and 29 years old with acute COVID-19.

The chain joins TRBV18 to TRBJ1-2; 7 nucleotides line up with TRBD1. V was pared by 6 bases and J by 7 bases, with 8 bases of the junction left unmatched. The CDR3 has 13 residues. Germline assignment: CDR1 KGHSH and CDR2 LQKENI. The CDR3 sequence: CASSGQDGSGYTF. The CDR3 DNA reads TGTGCCAGCTCCGGACAGGACGGTAGTGGCTACACCTTC. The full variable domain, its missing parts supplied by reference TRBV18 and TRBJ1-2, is NAGVMQNPRHLVRRRGQEARLRCSPMKGHSHVYWYRQLPEEGLKFMVYLQKENIIDESGMPKERFSAEFPKEGPSILRIQQVVRGDSAAYFCASSGQDGSGYTFGSGTRLTVV.

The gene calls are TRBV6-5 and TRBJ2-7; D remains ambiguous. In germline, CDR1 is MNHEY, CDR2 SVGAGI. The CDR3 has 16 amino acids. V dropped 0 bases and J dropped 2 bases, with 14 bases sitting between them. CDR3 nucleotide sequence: TGTGCCAGCAGTTACTCGATCCAACTAAGCACCTACGAGCAGTACTTC. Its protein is CASSYSIQLSTYEQYF.